This T cell receptor beta chain derives from a study of PD-1 blockade in classical Hodgkin lymphoma. Per germline, CDR1 SNHLY and CDR2 FYNNEI. The V and J ends lost 6 bases and 2 bases, in that order; junction bases with no gene match: 11. The CDR3 runs to 17 residues. The method was immunoSEQ multiplex PCR; TCRdb's version includes in-frame clones alone and lacks a portion of them. Of over 15,000 clones listed, 75% to 90% were seen once; the top ten hold about 12%. Relapse after autologous stem cell transplantation occurred in every patient, and brentuximab vedotin exposure varied. The chain is built from TRBV2 and TRBJ1-3, with TRBD1 matching 9 bases. The TCR was taken from a human donor with classical Hodgkin lymphoma. Here the sequenced sample was peripheral blood mononuclear cells (PBMCs), taken before the second cycle of nivolumab. CDR3 sequence reads: CASRPSGTGLAGNTIYF. In nucleotides, the CDR3 is TGTGCCAGCAGGCCATCCGGGACAGGGCTGGCTGGAAACACCATATATTTT.